Listed here are 25 T cell receptor beta chains from one sample, sequenced in a study of Ad26.COV2.S vaccination and SARS-CoV-2 variants. Produced via immunoSEQ multiplex PCR; TCRdb's table is partial and in-frame only. The sample lists 350,000 to 500,000 clones, less than 95% occurring once. Sample treatment: about 20 received Ad26.COV2.S at low or high dose, single or two shots; 5 received placebo; per-sample allocation not given. The study sampled participants on day 63 after the first vaccine or placebo injection. Sequenced material: peripheral blood, taken in a trial of Ad26.COV2.S vaccine versus placebo. The receptors were sampled from a person aged 18-60 years who received the Ad26.COV2.S COVID-19 vaccine or a placebo.

The V gene is TRBV18, the J gene TRBJ2-7; D possibly matches TRBD1 or TRBD2 (6 bases each). V dropped 0 bases and J dropped 2 bases, with 11 bases sitting between them. Germline loops: CDR1 KGHSH, CDR2 LQKENI. CDR3 size: 15 residues. DNA for the CDR3: TGTGCCAGCTCACCACCGACAGGCGGGACCTACGAGCAGTACTTC. Translated, it gives CASSPPTGGTYEQYF.

The chain joins TRBV5-4 to TRBJ2-5, with 11 positions matching TRBD2. With V trimmed by 7 bases and J by 3 bases, 8 bases remained unmatched. The CDR3 contains 15 residues. The germline CDR1 and CDR2 sequences are SGHNT and YYREEE (reference sequence). The CDR3 region has the DNA TGTGCCAGCGGCTCCTCTAGCGGGAGGAAAGAGACCCAGTACTTC. Protein sequence: CASGSSSGRKETQYF.

This rearrangement joins TRBV19 to TRBJ1-4, with D unclear. The CDR3 has 14 amino acids. The V gene's germline CDR1 is LNHDA and CDR2 SQIVND (reference sequence). Trimming shortened V by 1 base and J by 7 bases, and 10 bases separated the two germline ends. CDR3 amino acids: CASSIGGLGEKLFF. CDR3 nucleotide sequence: TGTGCCAGTAGTATAGGAGGGTTGGGTGAAAAACTGTTTTTT.

The V call is TRBV7-2, the J call TRBJ2-7, with D hard to call. CDR3 length equals 14 residues. Germline CDR1 and CDR2: SGHTA and FQGNSA. V dropped 6 bases and J dropped 1 base, with 13 bases sitting between them. The CDR3 DNA reads TGTGCCAGCAGTTTCGATCACCCTTCCTACGAGCAGTACTTC. It translates to CASSFDHPSYEQYF.

The chain uses TRBV7-9 and TRBJ2-7; a possible D gene is TRBD2 (5 bases). The CDR3 has 12 residues. Per germline, CDR1 SEHNR and CDR2 FQNEAQ (reference sequence). The ends were cut back, 3 bases at V and 5 bases at J, with 8 bases in the middle. In DNA, the CDR3 is TGTGCCAGCAGCTTTAGCGCGGACGAGCAGTACTTC. It codes for CASSFSADEQYF.

The gene calls are TRBV9 and TRBJ2-7, with D maybe TRBD2 (6 bases). V lost 3 bases and J lost 4, with 11 bases in between. Germline V CDR1 and CDR2: SGDLS, YYNGEE. The CDR3 contains 13 residues. Written as DNA, the CDR3 is TGTGCCAGCAGCGAGGGACTGGGTTACGAGCAGTACTTC. Protein product: CASSEGLGYEQYF.

V gene TRBV10-2 combines with J gene TRBJ2-3; D call uncertain. Germline V gene data show CDR1 as WSHSY and CDR2 as SAAADI. The V end was cut by 6 bases, the J end by 1 base, with 5 bases between. This CDR3 contains 12 residues. The CDR3: CASSQGTDTQYF. The CDR3 DNA is TGCGCCAGCAGCCAGGGCACAGATACGCAGTATTTT.

This chain connects TRBV6-1 to TRBJ1-1; D possibly corresponds to TRBD1 (5 bases). Trimming removed 6 bases from V and 3 bases from J, with 20 bases in between. The CDR3 covers 16 residues. Germline loops: CDR1 MNHNS, CDR2 SASEGT. The CDR3 sequence: CASREQVSKLDTEAFF. CDR3 in DNA: TGTGCCAGCAGGGAACAGGTCTCGAAATTGGACACTGAAGCTTTCTTT.

The chain links TRBV5-4 to TRBJ2-2, with TRBD2 identical over 11 bases. The V gene's germline CDR1 is SGHNT and CDR2 YYREEE (reference sequence). The CDR3 loop spans 15 amino acids. Trimming took 0 bases from V and 6 from J; bases not matched to a gene: 1. In nucleotides, the CDR3 is TGTGCCAGCAGCTTGGTAGCGGGAGGGTCCGGGGAGCTGTTTTTT. Protein product: CASSLVAGGSGELFF.

The chain employs TRBV19 and TRBJ2-4; D is possibly TRBD2 (5 bases). The V end lost 2 bases, the J end lost 8 bases, and 10 bases lay between the germline ends. The germline V gene encodes CDR1 LNHDA and CDR2 SQIVND (reference sequence). The CDR3 spans 13 residues. The CDR3 bases are TGTGCCAGTAGTATAAAAGGGAGCGACATTCAGTACTTC. It encodes CASSIKGSDIQYF.

CDR3 bases: TGTGCCAGCAGGTACAGGGATTGGGATCAGCCCCAGCATTTT. The encoded protein is CASRYRDWDQPQHF. The rearrangement uses TRBV2 and TRBJ1-5, with D maybe TRBD1 (6 bases). The germline V and J ends were trimmed by 6 bases and 5 bases, with 14 bases remaining between them. Germline V gene lookup returns CDR1 SNHLY and CDR2 FYNNEI. The CDR3 totals 14 residues. The full variable domain, with the rest looked up from reference TRBV2 and TRBJ1-5, is EPEVTQTPSHQVTQMGQEVILRCVPISNHLYFYWYRQILGQKVEFLVSFYNNEISEKSEIFDDQFSVERPDGSNFTLKIRSTKLEDSAMYFCASRYRDWDQPQHFGDGTRLSIL.

About this clone: A clone one base away is much larger, so this may be a read error. This rearrangement joins TRBV4-3 to TRBJ2-6; TRBD1 matches 7 bases. CDR1 and CDR2 from the germline V gene are LGHNA and YSLEER. This CDR3 region has 17 residues. The CDR3 DNA reads as TGCGCCGGCAGCTGGGACAGCTCATCCTCTGGGGCCAACGTCCTGACTTTC. Amino acid sequence: CAGSWDSSSSGANVLTF.

The gene calls are TRBV5-4 and TRBJ2-3; tentatively, D is TRBD1 (5 bases). The CDR3 consists of 14 residues. Between the trimmed V and J ends, which lost 0 bases and 4 bases, there was a span of 9 bases. In germline, CDR1 is SGHNT, CDR2 YYREEE (reference sequence). Written as DNA, the CDR3 is TGTGCCAGCAGCTTGGTGGACACCCCAGATACGCAGTATTTT. It is translated as CASSLVDTPDTQYF.

V and J are TRBV7-6 and TRBJ2-7; 11 positions agree with TRBD2. V was pared by 3 bases and J by 2 bases, with 3 bases of the junction left unmatched. Germline V gives CDR1 SGHVS, CDR2 FNYEAQ. The CDR3 totals 15 residues. CDR3 amino acids: CASSLGLAETYEQYF. The CDR3 region has the DNA TGTGCCAGCAGCTTGGGACTAGCGGAAACCTACGAGCAGTACTTC. Together with reference TRBV7-6 and TRBJ2-7, the CDR3 gives the full variable domain: GAGVSQSPRYKVTKRGQDVALRCDPISGHVSLYWYRQALGQGPEFLTYFNYEAQQDKSGLPNDRFSAERPEGSISTLTIQRTEQRDSAMYRCASSLGLAETYEQYFGPGTRLTVT.

V and J are TRBV6-6 and TRBJ2-3, with D perhaps matching TRBD1 (5 bases). Per the germline V gene, CDR1 is MNHNY and CDR2 is SVGAGI (reference sequence). V gave up 8 bases and J gave up 2 bases, with 17 bases separating them. The CDR3 spans 15 residues. The CDR3 nucleotides read TGTGCCAGCCGAGCCACCCCAGGGCTCACAGATACGCAGTATTTT. This translates into CASRATPGLTDTQYF.

This clone appeared once. The chain couples TRBV27 to TRBJ2-1, with 13 bases matching TRBD2. The ends lost 5 bases at V and 5 bases at J; junction bases unmatched: 3. The CDR3 covers 15 residues. Germline V gene lookup returns CDR1 MNHEY and CDR2 SMNVEV (reference sequence). The CDR3 coding sequence is TGTGCCAGCAGTAGAGGGACTAGCGGGGACAATGAGCAGTTCTTC. As protein: CASSRGTSGDNEQFF.

The chain uses TRBV4-1 and TRBJ1-6; no firm D call. Trimming removed 7 bases from V and 5 bases from J, with 18 bases in between. The germline V gene encodes CDR1 MGHRA and CDR2 YSYEKL. This CDR3 comprises 16 residues. DNA for the CDR3: TGCGCCAGCAAAGCCGCTCTAGACTTGAATAATTCACCCCTCCACTTT. This codes for CASKAALDLNNSPLHF.

The chain is built from TRBV27 and TRBJ1-5; maybe TRBD1 (5 bases). CDR3 size: 16 residues. Trimming stripped 5 bases from V and 2 bases from J, with 16 bases between. CDR1 and CDR2 from the germline V gene are MNHEY and SMNVEV (reference sequence). Here the CDR3 reads CASSAIQGGGNQPQHF. The CDR3 DNA is TGTGCCAGCAGTGCGATTCAGGGCGGCGGCAATCAGCCCCAGCATTTT.

V is TRBV28 and J is TRBJ2-7; the D is unclear. CDR1 MDHEN and CDR2 SYDVKM come from the germline V gene. V was trimmed by 8 bases and J by 4 bases, leaving 12 bases between them. The CDR3 loop spans 12 amino acids. CDR3 region: CASRQGVYEQYF. The CDR3 nucleotides read TGTGCCAGCCGCCAAGGTGTGTACGAGCAGTACTTC.

The V call is TRBV6-2 or TRBV6-3, the J call TRBJ2-5; no clear D gene. The V gene lost 4 bases and the J gene lost 4 bases, with 13 bases spanning the gap. The CDR3 consists of 14 residues. Looked up from germline, CDR1 is MNHEY and CDR2 is SVGEGT. The CDR3 sequence: CASSSSVGPETQYF. The CDR3 nucleotides are TGTGCCAGCAGTTCCTCCGTGGGCCCAGAGACCCAGTACTTC.

The chain is built from TRBV9 and TRBJ2-6, with D tentatively TRBD2 (5 bases). In germline, CDR1 is SGDLS, CDR2 YYNGEE. This CDR3 comprises 17 residues. The V end was cut by 1 base, the J end by 0 bases, with 11 bases between. For the CDR3, the DNA is TGTGCCAGCAGCGTAACCCCCGGGAACTCTGGGGCCAACGTCCTGACTTTC. Protein product: CASSVTPGNSGANVLTF. Variable domain in full (rest from reference TRBV9 and TRBJ2-6): DSGVTQTPKHLITATGQRVTLRCSPRSGDLSVYWYQQSLDQGLQFLIQYYNGEERAKGNILERFSAQQFPDLHSELNLSSLELGDSALYFCASSVTPGNSGANVLTFGAGSRLTVL.

This clone was seen once. CDR3 in DNA: TGTGCCAGCAGTTTGTGGGGTGGTGGCTACACCTTC. Translating it yields CASSLWGGGYTF. This chain links TRBV12-3 or TRBV12-4 with TRBJ1-2; D gene uncertain. The CDR3 runs to 12 residues. Deletions cut 3 bases from V and 7 bases from J, with 9 bases between.

The genes are TRBV19 and TRBJ1-6; D is perhaps TRBD1 (5 bases). The CDR3 is made up of 15 amino acids. In germline, CDR1 is LNHDA, CDR2 SQIVND (reference sequence). Deletions cut 6 bases from V and 9 bases from J, with 18 bases between. For the CDR3, the DNA is TGTGCCAGTAGCCACGGGGTCCAGGGAACTTCACCCCTCCACTTT. Protein product: CASSHGVQGTSPLHF.

The rearrangement links TRBV28 to TRBJ1-1; D gene unclear. Germline CDR1 and CDR2: MDHEN and SYDVKM. The V and J ends lost 6 bases and 4 bases respectively, with 6 bases between them. The CDR3 is 11 amino acids. CDR3 in amino acids: CASRLSTEAFF. In DNA, the CDR3 is TGTGCCAGCAGATTGAGCACTGAAGCTTTCTTT.

The V gene is TRBV11-1, the J gene TRBJ2-7; possibly TRBD1 for D (5 bases). The length of the CDR3 is 15 residues. The V and J ends lost 1 base and 1 base respectively, with 11 bases between them. Germline CDR1 SGHAT, CDR2 FQDESV (reference sequence). CDR3 in amino acids: CASSLEAGPSYEQYF. DNA for the CDR3: TGTGCCAGCAGCTTAGAGGCAGGGCCTTCCTACGAGCAGTACTTC.